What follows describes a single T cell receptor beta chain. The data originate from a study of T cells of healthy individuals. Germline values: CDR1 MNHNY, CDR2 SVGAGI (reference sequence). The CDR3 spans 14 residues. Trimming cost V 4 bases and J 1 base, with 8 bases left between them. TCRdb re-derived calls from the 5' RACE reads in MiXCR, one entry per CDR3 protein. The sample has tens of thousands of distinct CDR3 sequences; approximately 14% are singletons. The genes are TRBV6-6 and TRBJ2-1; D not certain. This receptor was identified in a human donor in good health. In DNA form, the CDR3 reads TGTGCCAGCAGTTTAGTAGGGTCCTACAATGAGCAGTTCTTC. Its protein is CASSLVGSYNEQFF.